Shown below are 13 T cell receptor beta chains from a single sample sequenced in a study of PD-L1 blockade in urothelial cancer. Data came from immunoSEQ multiplex PCR; TCRdb stores just in-frame clones and leaves some out. The sample consists of 90,000 to 120,000 clones, around 82% of them appearing once. The sample consisted of PBMCs, taken around atezolizumab (anti-PD-L1) treatment. The receptors here all came from a man aged 45-65 years with urothelial cancer.

The chain couples TRBV7-2 to TRBJ2-3, with TRBD2 matching 16 bases. Trimming took 5 bases from V and 3 from J; bases not matched to a gene: 5. In germline, CDR1 is SGHTA, CDR2 FQGNSA. The CDR3 runs 17 residues. The CDR3 region is CASSPPGLAGGTDTQYF. In DNA form, the CDR3 reads TGTGCCAGCAGCCCGCCGGGACTAGCGGGAGGGACAGATACGCAGTATTTT. Combining the CDR3 with reference TRBV7-2 and TRBJ2-3 gives the whole variable domain GAGVSQSPSNKVTEKGKDVELRCDPISGHTALYWYRQSLGQGLEFLIYFQGNSAPDKSGLPSDRFSAERTGGSVSTLTIQRTQQEDSAVYLCASSPPGLAGGTDTQYFGPGTRLTVL.

The V gene is TRBV7-2, the J gene TRBJ2-7; D not resolved. Germline CDR1 is SGHTA and CDR2 is FQGNSA. Trimming left V 5 bases short and J 3 bases short, with 5 bases between. This CDR3 is built from 11 residues. Here the CDR3 reads CASSKYYEQYF. CDR3 sequence (DNA): TGTGCCAGCAGCAAATACTACGAGCAGTACTTC.

The chain carries TRBV27 and TRBJ2-5; unclear D gene. CDR3 length: 13 amino acids. Trimming removed 6 bases at V and 1 base at J, with 9 bases between. Germline CDR1 and CDR2: MNHEY and SMNVEV (reference sequence). CDR3 in amino acids: CASSPRGQETQYF. DNA for the CDR3: TGTGCCAGCAGCCCCAGAGGCCAAGAGACCCAGTACTTC.

The rearrangement links TRBV27 to TRBJ1-1; tentative D call: TRBD1 (6 bases). The V gene lost 1 base and the J gene lost 2 bases, with 11 bases spanning the gap. The CDR3 is made up of 15 amino acids. Looked up from germline, CDR1 is MNHEY and CDR2 is SMNVEV (reference sequence). CDR3 nucleotides: TGTGCCAGCAGTTTATGGGGGCAATCAAACACTGAAGCTTTCTTT. Protein: CASSLWGQSNTEAFF.

The gene calls are TRBV7-9 and TRBJ2-5; TRBD2 agrees at 8 bases. Germline CDR1 and CDR2: SEHNR and FQNEAQ (reference sequence). CDR3 length equals 18 residues. V gave up 2 bases and J gave up 0 bases; unmatched junction bases: 11. CDR3 sequence: CASSLQGSGDKYQETQYF. The CDR3 DNA reads TGTGCCAGCAGCTTACAGGGTAGCGGGGATAAGTACCAAGAGACCCAGTACTTC.

The chain joins TRBV5-6 to TRBJ2-1, with 7 positions matching TRBD2. The V and J ends lost 0 bases and 7 bases, in that order; junction bases with no gene match: 4. Germline CDR1 and CDR2: SGHDT and YYEEEE. CDR3 length equals 14 residues. Written as DNA, the CDR3 is TGTGCCAGCAGCTTGGTTGCGGGAGCAAATGAGCAGTTCTTC. Translating it yields CASSLVAGANEQFF.

This rearrangement joins TRBV7-3 to TRBJ2-3; D is possibly TRBD1 (7 bases). Deletions cut 4 bases from V and 5 bases from J, with 13 bases between. The length of the CDR3 is 14 residues. CDR1 and CDR2 from the germline V gene are SGHTA and FQGTGA. CDR3 region: CASSSGGTIDTQYF. In DNA form, the CDR3 reads TGTGCCAGCAGCTCAGGGGGGACGATAGATACGCAGTATTTT.

The chain couples TRBV27 to TRBJ1-3; no reliable D call. The CDR3 is 20 amino acids. The germline gives CDR1 MNHEY, CDR2 SMNVEV (reference sequence). Trimming left V 1 base short and J 0 bases short, with 22 bases between. The CDR3 reads CASSLFETRFKNYSGNTIYF. In DNA, the CDR3 is TGTGCCAGCAGTTTATTTGAGACCCGATTTAAGAACTACTCTGGAAACACCATATATTTT.

The chain carries TRBV19 and TRBJ2-7; perhaps TRBD2 as D (6 bases). Trimming took 6 bases from V and 2 from J, leaving 14 bases between them. CDR3 size: 14 residues. Germline V gene sequence: CDR1 LNHDA, CDR2 SQIVND (reference sequence). For the CDR3, the DNA is TGTGCCAGTAGGCCGAGGGACTCCACCTACGAGCAGTACTTC. This translates into CASRPRDSTYEQYF.

This chain links TRBV7-2 with TRBJ2-5, with 10 bases that match TRBD2. The J call may be faulty, since TRBJ2-7 better matches the DNA end. The CDR3 extends over 16 amino acids. CDR1 is SGHTA and CDR2 is FQGNSA in the germline V gene. DNA of the CDR3: TGTGCCAGCAGCTTAGGTTTAGCGGGAGGTACCTACGAGCAGTACTTC. It yields the protein CASSLGLAGGTYEQYF.

The rearrangement joins TRBV19 to TRBJ1-5, with D possibly being TRBD1 (6 bases). Germline assignment: CDR1 LNHDA and CDR2 SQIVND (reference sequence). Trimming took off 10 bases at V and 4 bases at J, with 14 bases between the two ends. This CDR3 is 13 amino acids long. The CDR3: CATSRDINQPQHF. The CDR3 nucleotides are TGTGCCACCAGCCGGGACATAAATCAGCCCCAGCATTTT.

This rearrangement joins TRBV9 to TRBJ2-2, with 11 nucleotides matching TRBD2. V lost 1 base and J lost 5; bases outside the gene matches: 7. Germline loops: CDR1 SGDLS, CDR2 YYNGEE. The CDR3 runs 17 residues. CDR3 region: CASSVSVAGGPTGELFF. CDR3 coding DNA: TGTGCCAGCAGCGTAAGCGTAGCGGGAGGGCCGACCGGGGAGCTGTTTTTT. The full variable domain, in which reference TRBV9 and TRBJ2-2 provide the parts outside the CDR3, is DSGVTQTPKHLITATGQRVTLRCSPRSGDLSVYWYQQSLDQGLQFLIQYYNGEERAKGNILERFSAQQFPDLHSELNLSSLELGDSALYFCASSVSVAGGPTGELFFGEGSRLTVL.

The chain couples TRBV5-3 to TRBJ2-5; TRBD1 matches 9 bases. TRBV5-3 has ORF status, its function being uncertain. V dropped 8 bases and J dropped 4; count of bases not matched to a gene: 9. This CDR3 has 14 residues. The CDR3 bases are TGTGCCAGGAAAGGACAGGGGCCGTCAGAGACCCAGTACTTC. Protein sequence: CARKGQGPSETQYF.